The source of this TCR beta chain is a study of shared clonotypes between healthy human individuals. Overall study context: CD4 naive and memory got three plates each, CD8 naive two, CD8 memory one.

The study ran the assay at deep level. The assay was immunoSEQ multiplex PCR, and TCRdb's table has in-frame clones only and misses some. The sample has about 2 million clones, roughly 95% seen once. This clone was counted a single time. This CDR3 contains 13 residues. Between the trimmed V and J ends, which lost 3 bases and 5 bases, there was a span of 8 bases. CDR1 WNHNN and CDR2 SYGVQD come from the germline V gene (reference sequence). Sequencing used naive CD4+ T cells sorted from blood. Subset given: CD45RA+ positively selected. The chain carries TRBV10-1 and TRBJ2-1; D may be TRBD2 (5 bases). The clonotype originates from a young man in good health. The CDR3 here is CASSETGDNEQFF. In nucleotides, the CDR3 is TGCGCCAGCAGTGAAACCGGGGACAATGAGCAGTTCTTC.